This T cell receptor beta chain is drawn from a study of vaccination and CD4 T cells after COVID-19. Background on the study: Each individual in the study obtained two doses of BNT162b2 or mRNA-1273 vaccine. A CEFX pool, an HIV-1 Nef pool, or no peptide went to control cultures.

Cultured CD4+ T-cell DNA underwent Oncomine TCR Beta short-read sequencing. TCRdb recomputed calls from the PCR reads with MiXCR, one row per CDR3 protein. The table shows just over 20,000 distinct CDR3 sequences, with 70% occurring only once. Treatment reported: roughly ten-day PBMC culture with coronavirus spike peptide pools or control peptides (ViraFEST assay). V lost 5 bases to trimming and J lost 7 bases, with 17 bases between them. CDR3 length: 15 residues. Germline CDR1 is SNHLY and CDR2 is FYNNEI. The table lists this clonotype with a count of one. Its specificity is unknown. The TCR was taken from a human donor who had recovered from COVID-19. This chain connects TRBV2 to TRBJ1-4, with TRBD1 as a possible D gene (5 bases). The sequencing input was CD4+ T cells from blood, cultured in vitro. Written as DNA, the CDR3 is TGTGCCAGCAGTCTAAGGACTGGGGGGGGTGAAAAACTGTTTTTT. This gives the protein CASSLRTGGGEKLFF.